This TCR beta chain appears in the sequencing data of a study of cytomegalovirus exposure and HLA in healthy donors. Study information: A subsequent analysis stated that the 120 or so validation repertoires were run on the same platform as the roughly 670 first-cohort repertoires.

This clone was detected only once. This CDR3 region has 13 residues. Germline loops: CDR1 MNHEY, CDR2 SVGAGI. Deletions cut 2 bases from V and 0 bases from J, with 4 bases between. Produced via immunoSEQ multiplex PCR; TCRdb's table is partial and in-frame only. The table includes almost 70,000 clones, roughly 95% detected once. V is TRBV6-5 and J is TRBJ1-2; D ambiguous. The sequenced sample consisted of PBMCs. This clonotype originated in a woman younger than 30 in good health and CMV-seropositive. The CDR3 reads CASSYEANYGYTF. In nucleotides, the CDR3 is TGTGCCAGCAGTTACGAGGCTAACTATGGCTACACCTTC.